Presented here are 30 T cell receptor beta chains from one specimen sequenced in a study of T cell responses to AZD1222 COVID-19 vaccine listed by TCRdb under 2021. The sample's time point label, decoded: baseline before first vaccination. The library was obtained by the immunoSEQ multiplex PCR assay. Entries here come from immuneACCESS through TCRdb and include only in-frame sequences with V and J called. Some clones fail to appear in such tables; in the studies checked, an unresolved V gene covers under half of the shortfall, and the cause of the remainder is unknown. This sample lists more than 85,000 clones; more than 75% were detected once. 5% of the sample is taken by the ten largest. Sample: peripheral blood, taken on day 0 of AZD1222 vaccination. Every receptor here comes from an adult in good health.

The rearrangement links TRBV5-1 to TRBJ1-2, with D tentatively TRBD1 (6 bases). Trimming cost V 5 bases and J 8 bases, with 19 bases left between them. The CDR3 covers 14 residues. In germline, CDR1 is SGHRS, CDR2 YFSETQ. The CDR3 coding sequence is TGCGCCAGCAGTCAGGGTACGGGGGCTGGAGGCTACACCTTC. This encodes CASSQGTGAGGYTF.

The chain links TRBV5-6 to TRBJ1-1, with D perhaps TRBD1 (5 bases). This CDR3 has 16 residues. V lost 2 bases and J 4 bases, leaving 18 bases between the germline ends. From germline, CDR1 is SGHDT and CDR2 YYEEEE. Here the CDR3 reads CASSFGPRAGGTEAFF. In nucleotides, the CDR3 is TGTGCCAGCAGCTTTGGCCCCAGGGCTGGGGGCACTGAAGCTTTCTTT.

The chain has TRBV11-2 and TRBJ1-4; 8 positions agree with TRBD1. Germline V CDR1 and CDR2: SGHAT, FQNNGV. There are 16 residues in the CDR3. V lost 1 base to trimming and J lost 6 bases; unmatched junction nucleotides: 7. Here the CDR3 reads CASSLVRGRRDEKLFF. In nucleotides, the CDR3 is TGTGCCAGCAGCTTAGTCAGGGGGCGTAGAGATGAAAAACTGTTTTTT.

This clone was observed a handful of times. The chain recombines TRBV11-2 with TRBJ1-2; tentative D call: TRBD1 (5 bases). Germline assignment: CDR1 SGHAT and CDR2 FQNNGV. The V and J ends lost 1 base and 4 bases respectively, with 16 bases between them. This CDR3 region has 16 residues. In nucleotides, the CDR3 is TGTGCCAGCAGCTTAGTTTCGCATGGGGGGGGCTATGGCTACACCTTC. Its translation is CASSLVSHGGGYGYTF.

This clone appeared once. The J gene is TRBJ2-2, the V gene TRBV2; 7 nucleotides line up with TRBD1. In germline, CDR1 is SNHLY, CDR2 FYNNEI. V shed 5 bases and J 6 bases; nucleotides not matched to a gene: 9. CDR3 length equals 15 residues. CDR3 sequence: CASSLTGVGSGELFF. CDR3 in DNA: TGTGCCAGCAGTCTAACAGGGGTCGGTTCCGGGGAGCTGTTTTTT.

At least ten counts were recorded for this clone. The chain recombines TRBV5-6 with TRBJ1-6, with TRBD1 as a possible D gene (5 bases). The length of the CDR3 is 15 residues. In germline, CDR1 is SGHDT, CDR2 YYEEEE. The V gene lost 0 bases and the J gene lost 7 bases, with 11 bases spanning the gap. CDR3 nucleotides: TGTGCCAGCAGCTTGGGGGGAAAGGGGAATTCACCCCTCCACTTT. It is translated as CASSLGGKGNSPLHF. The whole variable domain, filled in from reference TRBV5-6 and TRBJ1-6, reads DAGVTQSPTHLIKTRGQQVTLRCSPKSGHDTVSWYQQALGQGPQFIFQYYEEEERQRGNFPDRFSGHQFPNYSSELNVNALLLGDSALYLCASSLGGKGNSPLHFGNGTRLTVT.

This clone was observed a few times. The chain is built from TRBV6-5 and TRBJ1-4, with a possible D match to TRBD1 (6 bases). V gave up 7 bases and J gave up 9 bases, with 21 bases separating them. There are 15 residues in the CDR3. The germline V gene has CDR1 MNHEY and CDR2 SVGAGI. The CDR3 reads CASTDLKGGEKKLFF. The DNA of the CDR3 is TGTGCCAGCACCGACCTGAAAGGGGGTGAGAAAAAACTGTTTTTT.

The chain links TRBV6-6 to TRBJ2-7, with D unresolved. The V end lost 4 bases, the J end lost 0 bases, and 13 bases lay between the germline ends. The CDR3 sequence is 15 residues long. Germline CDR1 reads MNHNY; CDR2 reads SVGAGI (reference sequence). Here the CDR3 reads CASSSPTLSSYEQYF. For the CDR3, the DNA is TGTGCCAGCAGTTCCCCGACACTGAGCTCCTACGAGCAGTACTTC.

The J gene is TRBJ2-2, the V gene TRBV5-1; D ambiguous. The V gene's germline CDR1 is SGHRS and CDR2 YFSETQ. V was pared by 2 bases and J by 4 bases, with 15 bases between. This CDR3 has 16 amino acids. This CDR3 reads CASSFVRTGGTGELFF. The DNA of the CDR3 is TGCGCCAGCAGCTTCGTACGTACGGGCGGCACCGGGGAGCTGTTTTTT. The full variable domain, its missing parts supplied by reference TRBV5-1 and TRBJ2-2, is KAGVTQTPRYLIKTRGQQVTLSCSPISGHRSVSWYQQTPGQGLQFLFEYFSETQRNKGNFPGRFSGRQFSNSRSEMNVSTLELGDSALYLCASSFVRTGGTGELFFGEGSRLTVL.

The chain is built from TRBV3-1 (or the pseudogene TRBV3-2) and TRBJ1-5; D unclear. Deletions cut 6 bases from V and 0 bases from J, with 6 bases between. The germline V gene has CDR1 LGHDT and CDR2 YNNKEL (reference sequence). The length of the CDR3 is 13 residues. The CDR3 loop is CASSSDSNQPQHF. Here the CDR3 DNA reads TGTGCCAGCAGTTCGGATAGCAATCAGCCCCAGCATTTT.

This clone was counted at least ten times. The chain links TRBV5-4 to TRBJ1-2; D perhaps matches TRBD1 (6 bases). The V gene lost 3 bases and the J gene lost 6 bases, with 18 bases spanning the gap. In germline, CDR1 is SGHNT, CDR2 YYREEE (reference sequence). The CDR3 runs 15 residues. DNA of the CDR3: TGTGCCAGCAGCTCCGTTACAGGGAGTTACCATGGCTACACCTTC. It codes for CASSSVTGSYHGYTF.

The chain combines TRBV2 with TRBJ2-2, with TRBD2 identical over 10 bases. Germline V CDR1 and CDR2: SNHLY, FYNNEI. V shed 1 base and J 5 bases; nucleotides not matched to a gene: 1. The CDR3 is made up of 15 amino acids. CDR3 sequence: CASSEEGLATGELFF. The CDR3, as DNA: TGTGCCAGCAGTGAAGAGGGACTAGCGACCGGGGAGCTGTTTTTT.

J is TRBJ2-6 and V is TRBV21-1; the table gives TRBD1 as D, unverified against the DNA. TRBV21-1 is described as a pseudogene. The CDR3 consists of 18 residues. The CDR3 sequence is CASSTWDRGSSGANVLTF. The CDR3 DNA sequence: TGTGCCAGCAGCACATGGGACAGGGGATCCTCTGGGGCCAACGTCCTGACTTTC.

The V and J genes are TRBV21-1 and TRBJ1-1. TRBV21-1 is deemed a pseudogene. This CDR3 comprises 10 residues. This CDR3 is CASRGGFAFF. For the CDR3, the DNA is TGTGCCAGCAGGGGTGGGTTCGCTTTCTTT.

The genes are TRBV5-5 and TRBJ1-1, with 9 bases lining up with TRBD1. CDR1 is SGHKS, CDR2 YYEKEE, per germline (reference sequence). V gave up 4 bases and J gave up 4 bases; unmatched junction bases: 8. The CDR3 is 15 amino acids. The CDR3 spells CASSLTGGTTTEAFF. CDR3 DNA sequence: TGTGCCAGCAGCCTGACAGGGGGTACTACCACTGAAGCTTTCTTT.

The chain uses TRBV6-2 or TRBV6-3 and TRBJ2-1; 14 nucleotides match TRBD2. In germline, CDR1 is MNHEY, CDR2 SVGEGT. The CDR3 length is 15 residues. With 5 bases clipped from V and 7 bases from J, the junction kept 4 bases outside the gene matches. For the CDR3, the DNA is TGTGCCAGCAGTCCCTGGACTAGCGGGGGGAATGAGCAGTTCTTC. Its protein is CASSPWTSGGNEQFF.

This sequence joins TRBV9 and TRBJ2-5; perhaps TRBD1 as D (5 bases). The germline gives CDR1 SGDLS, CDR2 YYNGEE. V dropped 2 bases and J dropped 7 bases, with 18 bases sitting between them. The CDR3 covers 15 residues. The CDR3 spells CASSVSVGATGTQYF. As DNA, the CDR3 is TGTGCCAGCAGCGTCTCGGTTGGGGCCACAGGGACCCAGTACTTC. Using reference TRBV9 and TRBJ2-5 for the parts outside the CDR3, the full variable domain is DSGVTQTPKHLITATGQRVTLRCSPRSGDLSVYWYQQSLDQGLQFLIQYYNGEERAKGNILERFSAQQFPDLHSELNLSSLELGDSALYFCASSVSVGATGTQYFGPGTRLLVL.

The rearrangement links TRBV2 to TRBJ1-5; D gene uncertain. The germline V gene encodes CDR1 SNHLY and CDR2 FYNNEI. V lost 0 bases and J 7 bases, leaving 10 bases between the germline ends. The CDR3 sequence is 14 residues long. The CDR3 here is CASSEAVVRQPQHF. The DNA of the CDR3 is TGTGCCAGCAGTGAAGCCGTGGTGCGGCAGCCCCAGCATTTT.

This clone was detected only a few times. The V call is TRBV27, the J call TRBJ2-3; D perhaps matches TRBD1 (5 bases). The CDR3 spans 15 residues. Germline loops: CDR1 MNHEY, CDR2 SMNVEV (reference sequence). Trimming stripped 10 bases from V and 4 bases from J, with 21 bases between. CDR3 residues: CATGRQSKVSDTQYF. CDR3 coding DNA: TGTGCCACCGGCAGACAGAGTAAGGTGTCAGATACGCAGTATTTT.

In its sample, this clone was seen once. The V call is TRBV6-1, the J call TRBJ1-1; the D gene is possibly TRBD1 (5 bases). With 6 bases removed from V and 6 bases from J, the gap between germline ends came to 17 bases. The CDR3 is 14 residues long. Germline loops: CDR1 MNHNS, CDR2 SASEGT. This CDR3 reads CASSDTRVGSEAFF. The CDR3 nucleotides read TGTGCCAGCAGCGACACCAGGGTCGGGTCTGAAGCTTTCTTT.

This clone has a handful of counts. V and J are TRBV12-5 and TRBJ1-1; maybe TRBD1 (5 bases). The V gene's germline CDR1 is LGHNT and CDR2 FRNRAP. Trimming cost V 7 bases and J 3 bases, with 12 bases left between them. The CDR3 runs 13 residues. The CDR3 DNA reads TGTGCTAGTGTCCTTGGACAAGACACTGAAGCTTTCTTT. Translation gives CASVLGQDTEAFF. Variable domain in full (rest from reference TRBV12-5 and TRBJ1-1): DARVTQTPRHKVTEMGQEVTMRCQPILGHNTVFWYRQTMMQGLELLAYFRNRAPLDDSGMPKDRFSAEMPDATLATLKIQPSEPRDSAVYFCASVLGQDTEAFFGQGTRLTVV.

This clone was seen more than once but under ten times. The CDR3 protein is CASSEGYSNQPQHF. DNA of the CDR3: TGTGCCAGCAGCGAAGGGTATAGCAATCAGCCCCAGCATTTT. The chain recombines TRBV7-9 with TRBJ1-5; D ambiguous. The CDR3 covers 14 residues. Germline assignment: CDR1 SEHNR and CDR2 FQNEAQ (reference sequence). Trimming pared 5 bases from V and 0 bases from J, leaving 8 bases between.

The chain combines TRBV6-5 with TRBJ1-5; D remains ambiguous. The V gene's germline CDR1 is MNHEY and CDR2 SVGAGI. Trimming took 0 bases from V and 5 from J, leaving 11 bases between them. The CDR3 runs 15 residues. This chain's CDR3 is CASSYSARVDQPQHF. The CDR3 nucleotides read TGTGCCAGCAGTTACTCGGCCAGAGTAGATCAGCCCCAGCATTTT.

This clone was counted a few times. The chain links TRBV7-9 to TRBJ1-4; D gene ambiguous. Germline V gives CDR1 SEHNR, CDR2 FQNEAQ (reference sequence). V was cut by 2 bases and J by 7 bases, with 5 bases left in between. CDR3 length: 12 amino acids. This CDR3 is CASSLNVEKLFF. CDR3 nucleotide sequence: TGTGCCAGCAGCTTAAATGTTGAAAAACTGTTTTTT.

A single count supports this clone. The chain links TRBV12-5 to TRBJ2-7, with D unresolved. The CDR3 is 11 amino acids. V gave up 3 bases and J gave up 6 bases, with 6 bases separating them. Germline CDR1 is LGHNT and CDR2 is FRNRAP. CDR3 protein: CASGLFGEQYF. The CDR3 nucleotides read TGTGCTAGTGGTTTATTTGGCGAGCAGTACTTC.

The CDR3 spells CASSFLGYTF. The DNA for the CDR3 is TGTGCCAGCAGCTTTCTGGGCTACACCTTC. V usage is TRBV5-8 and J usage is TRBJ1-2; D gene unclear. V lost 2 bases to trimming and J lost 8 bases, with 4 bases between them. Germline CDR1 reads SGHTS; CDR2 reads YDEGEE. The CDR3 consists of 10 residues.

This clone was detected only a few times. This sequence joins TRBV27 and TRBJ1-1; D is ambiguous. Trimming removed 2 bases from V and 8 bases from J, with 12 bases in between. The V gene's germline CDR1 is MNHEY and CDR2 SMNVEV (reference sequence). There are 13 residues in the CDR3. CDR3 loop: CASSLTGSGEAFF. The DNA for the CDR3 is TGTGCCAGCAGTTTAACGGGGAGCGGCGAAGCTTTCTTT.

The chain links TRBV4-3 to TRBJ1-3; D gene uncertain. Trimming removed 4 bases at V and 0 bases at J, with 16 bases between. Germline CDR1 is LGHNA and CDR2 is YSLEER. The CDR3 is 17 residues long. The CDR3 here is CASSPRGAGSSGNTIYF. The DNA of the CDR3 is TGCGCCAGCAGCCCCCGGGGAGCGGGGAGCTCTGGAAACACCATATATTTT.

Note on this clone: Additional DNA sequences in this sample encode the identical CDR3. The rearrangement links TRBV13 to TRBJ1-3, with D tentatively TRBD1 (5 bases). The V end lost 3 bases, the J end lost 0 bases, and 6 bases lay between the germline ends. Per germline, CDR1 PRHDT and CDR2 FYEKMQ (reference sequence). The CDR3 spans 14 residues. Here the CDR3 DNA reads TGTGCCAGCAGCTTGGGGGTCTCTGGAAACACCATATATTTT. Protein: CASSLGVSGNTIYF.

The chain joins TRBV5-1 to TRBJ1-6; maybe TRBD1 (6 bases). V was shortened by 4 bases and J by 5 bases, with 7 bases between the two germline ends. The CDR3 runs to 13 residues. Germline CDR1 is SGHRS and CDR2 is YFSETQ. The CDR3 bases are TGCGCCAGCAGCGGGACAAATAATTCACCCCTCCACTTT. It yields the protein CASSGTNNSPLHF.